Presented here are 4 T cell receptor beta chains from one specimen sequenced in a study of cytomegalovirus exposure and HLA in healthy donors. PCR primers comprised 60 Vbeta and 13 Jbeta primers. Repertoires were generated with immunoSEQ multiplex PCR, while TCRdb's copy carries only in-frame clones and drops some. The sample lists 100,000 to 150,000 clones, more than 70% seen once, with approximately 9.6% in the top ten. Sequenced sample: PBMCs. The receptors were sampled from a woman between 50 and 59 years old in good health and CMV-seropositive.

This chain joins TRBV7-2 and TRBJ2-3; TRBD2 might be the D (6 bases). Germline V gene data show CDR1 as SGHTA and CDR2 as FQGNSA. This CDR3 is built from 17 residues. Trimming took off 0 bases at V and 1 base at J, with 14 bases between the two ends. CDR3 residues: CASSLAGGTWRTDTQYF. CDR3 nucleotide sequence: TGTGCCAGCAGCTTAGCGGGAGGCACCTGGCGCACAGATACGCAGTATTTT.

V gene TRBV18 combines with J gene TRBJ2-1; TRBD2 matches at 14 bases. Looked up from germline, CDR1 is KGHSH and CDR2 is LQKENI. V dropped 5 bases and J dropped 3; count of bases not matched to a gene: 6. CDR3 length equals 17 residues. This CDR3 reads CASSVTSGRAYYNEQFF. In nucleotides, the CDR3 is TGTGCCAGCTCAGTGACTAGCGGGAGGGCATACTACAATGAGCAGTTCTTC.

CDR3 in amino acids: CASTRSRMGYNEQFF. CDR3 sequence (DNA): TGTGCCAGCACCCGAAGCAGGATGGGCTACAATGAGCAGTTCTTC. The chain carries TRBV7-9 and TRBJ2-1; D gene uncertain. With 7 bases removed from V and 3 bases from J, the gap between germline ends came to 16 bases. Germline V lookup: CDR1 SEHNR, CDR2 FQNEAQ (reference sequence). The CDR3 runs 15 residues.

This clone is termed medium-sized. The chain employs TRBV7-9 and TRBJ2-3; TRBD1 agrees at 7 bases. Trimming removed 2 bases from V and 3 bases from J; junction bases left unmatched: 8. Per germline, CDR1 SEHNR and CDR2 FQNEAQ (reference sequence). This CDR3 spans 16 amino acids. The CDR3 protein is CASSLLETGSTDTQYF. DNA for the CDR3: TGTGCCAGCAGCTTATTGGAGACAGGGAGTACAGATACGCAGTATTTT.